This TCR beta chain is drawn from a study of blood T cell repertoires in COVID-19. Across the study: Material from acute and convalescent COVID-19 was sourced from the United States, Italy and Spain.

This clone occurred a few times. Data came from immunoSEQ multiplex PCR; TCRdb stores just in-frame clones and leaves some out. Of roughly 150,000 clones detected, 80% appear once; the ten largest clones hold roughly 0.52%. Trimming stripped 2 bases from V and 11 bases from J, with 12 bases between. Per the germline V gene, CDR1 is MGHDK and CDR2 is SYGVNS. The CDR3 has 12 amino acids. Sequences were obtained from peripheral blood. This rearrangement joins TRBV25-1 to TRBJ1-1, with unresolved D. The receptor was isolated from a man between 60 and 75 years old with acute or convalescent COVID-19. Here the CDR3 reads CASSEREAGAFF. CDR3 nucleotide sequence: TGTGCCAGCAGTGAACGGGAGGCCGGGGCTTTCTTT.